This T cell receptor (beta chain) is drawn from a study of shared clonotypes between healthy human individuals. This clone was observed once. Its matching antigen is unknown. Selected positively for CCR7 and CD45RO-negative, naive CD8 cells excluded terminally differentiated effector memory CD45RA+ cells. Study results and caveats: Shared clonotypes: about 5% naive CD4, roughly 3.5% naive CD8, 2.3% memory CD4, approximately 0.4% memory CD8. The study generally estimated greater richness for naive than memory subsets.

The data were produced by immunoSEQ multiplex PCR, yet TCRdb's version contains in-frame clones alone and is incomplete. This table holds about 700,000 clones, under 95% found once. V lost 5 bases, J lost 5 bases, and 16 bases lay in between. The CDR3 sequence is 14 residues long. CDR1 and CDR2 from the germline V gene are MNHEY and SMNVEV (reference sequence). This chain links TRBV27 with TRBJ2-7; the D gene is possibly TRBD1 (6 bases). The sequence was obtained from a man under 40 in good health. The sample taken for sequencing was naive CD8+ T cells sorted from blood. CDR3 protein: CASSPGHLPHEQYF. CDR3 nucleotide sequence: TGTGCCAGCAGTCCGGGACACCTACCCCACGAGCAGTACTTC.